A single sample gave rise to the 2 T cell receptor beta chains below, sequenced in a study of blood T cell repertoires in COVID-19. The repertoire was sequenced with immunoSEQ multiplex PCR; TCRdb's copy has only in-frame clones and lacks some. The sample contains 70,000 or so clones, roughly four fifths of which appear only once. Material for sequencing was peripheral blood. The receptors stem from a man aged 65 to 79 with acute or convalescent COVID-19.

The chain links TRBV10-3 to TRBJ2-5; tentative D call: TRBD1 (6 bases). V was shortened by 2 bases and J by 2 bases, with 6 bases between the two germline ends. The CDR3 totals 13 residues. In germline, CDR1 is ENHRY, CDR2 SYGVKD. CDR3 sequence reads: CAISEGQQETQYF. The DNA for the CDR3 is TGTGCCATCAGTGAGGGACAGCAAGAGACCCAGTACTTC.

The table lists this clone with a few counts. The chain is built from TRBV6-2 or TRBV6-3 and TRBJ2-7; 9 bases agree with TRBD1. Germline CDR1 reads MNHEY; CDR2 reads SVGEGT. Trimming cost V 4 bases and J 0 bases; bases outside gene matches: 13. The length of the CDR3 is 18 residues. The CDR3 DNA reads TGTGCCAGCAGTTTAAGGACAGGGGTTCTGGGAAGCTCCTACGAGCAGTACTTC. Residues: CASSLRTGVLGSSYEQYF.